What follows are 20 T cell receptor beta chains derived from one specimen sequenced in a study of blood T cells in healthy people across ages. Combining a sample-barcoded 5' primer with a J-beta primer mix, a second PCR ran for roughly 7 to 12 cycles. TCRdb passed the 5' RACE reads through MiXCR, listing each CDR3 protein once. The profile shows 1 million to 1.2 million distinct CDR3 sequences, 30% to 40% of them singletons. Sequencing was done on a sample of blood. Receptor source: a young man in good health.

As to this clonotype: One end of the junction varies from germline; a read error may be responsible. The rearrangement joins TRBV7-7 to TRBJ2-3; 7 nucleotides align to TRBD2. This CDR3 comprises 14 residues. CDR1 is SSHAT and CDR2 is FNYEAQ in the germline V gene (reference sequence). The CDR3 sequence: CASSPGLDYGTKYF. In DNA, the CDR3 is TGTGCCAGCAGCCCCGGACTAGATTATGGTACGAAGTATTTT.

This sequence joins TRBV20-1 and TRBJ2-1; D is ambiguous. V lost 3 bases to trimming and J lost 10 bases, with 10 bases between them. The CDR3 spans 11 residues. The germline CDR1 and CDR2 sequences are DFQATT and SNEGSKA (reference sequence). The CDR3 protein is CSASGNYEQFF. CDR3 bases: TGCAGTGCTAGCGGCAACTACGAGCAGTTCTTC.

This clonotype was observed at least ten times. The chain couples TRBV2 to TRBJ1-2; no clear D gene. Per germline, CDR1 SNHLY and CDR2 FYNNEI. The V end lost 4 bases, the J end lost 2 bases, and 2 bases lay between the germline ends. The CDR3 runs to 11 residues. The CDR3 loop reads CASSGNYGYTF. Here the CDR3 DNA reads TGTGCCAGCAGTGGGAACTATGGCTACACCTTC. The full variable domain, its missing parts supplied by reference TRBV2 and TRBJ1-2, is EPEVTQTPSHQVTQMGQEVILRCVPISNHLYFYWYRQILGQKVEFLVSFYNNEISEKSEIFDDQFSVERPDGSNFTLKIRSTKLEDSAMYFCASSGNYGYTFGSGTRLTVV.

This chain joins TRBV20-1 and TRBJ1-1; TRBD1 might be the D (6 bases). The V and J ends lost 3 bases and 5 bases respectively, with 13 bases between them. CDR1 DFQATT and CDR2 SNEGSKA come from the germline V gene (reference sequence). The CDR3 loop spans 13 amino acids. DNA of the CDR3: TGCAGTGCTAGCACGGGGGCTGGGACTGAAGCTTTCTTT. Residues: CSASTGAGTEAFF.

The J gene is TRBJ2-7, the V gene TRBV10-3, with D maybe TRBD2 (5 bases). CDR3 length: 17 residues. Germline assignment: CDR1 ENHRY and CDR2 SYGVKD. V lost 3 bases and J lost 9, with 27 bases in between. The CDR3: CAISEFPREAASRGQYF. In nucleotides, the CDR3 is TGTGCCATCAGTGAATTTCCCAGAGAGGCGGCCTCCCGGGGGCAGTACTTC.

This chain joins TRBV9 and TRBJ1-1; 8 bases align to TRBD1. Germline loops: CDR1 SGDLS, CDR2 YYNGEE. The CDR3 contains 14 residues. Unmatched junction bases numbered 3, after V lost 0 bases and J lost 5 bases. Here the CDR3 DNA reads TGTGCCAGCAGCGTAGCGAACAGGGGGACTGAAGCTTTCTTT. This gives the protein CASSVANRGTEAFF.

This clonotype was observed a few times. The V and J genes are TRBV5-5 and TRBJ1-2; TRBD1 might be the D (5 bases). The CDR3 is made up of 15 amino acids. V was pared by 0 bases and J by 3 bases, with 12 bases between. Germline-derived CDR1 and CDR2 are SGHKS and YYEKEE (reference sequence). The CDR3 bases are TGTGCCAGCAGCTTGGCCCAGGGAGACTACTATGGCTACACCTTC. It codes for CASSLAQGDYYGYTF.

This clonotype was counted between two and nine times. This chain uses TRBV5-1 with TRBJ2-5, with TRBD1 as a possible D gene (6 bases). The V and J ends lost 0 bases and 2 bases respectively, with 8 bases between them. Germline V gene lookup returns CDR1 SGHRS and CDR2 YFSETQ. The CDR3 spans 14 residues. CDR3 region: CASSLEGDQETQYF. Written as DNA, the CDR3 is TGCGCCAGCAGCTTGGAGGGGGATCAAGAGACCCAGTACTTC.

V gene TRBV20-1 combines with J gene TRBJ2-7, with D perhaps being TRBD1 or TRBD2 (5 bases each). CDR3 size: 14 residues. With 1 base removed from V and 2 bases from J, the gap between germline ends came to 12 bases. Germline V CDR1 and CDR2: DFQATT, SNEGSKA (reference sequence). The CDR3 nucleotides are TGCAGTGCTAGAGTGTCTGAGGGGCCCTACGAGCAGTACTTC. It is translated as CSARVSEGPYEQYF.

The chain couples TRBV12-3 or TRBV12-4 to TRBJ1-2; D not resolved. This CDR3 region has 14 residues. With 8 bases removed from V and 11 bases from J, the gap between germline ends came to 24 bases. The CDR3 DNA is TGTGCCAGCCGGGCCACGGGCCCCACTAAACGGTACACCTTC. The encoded protein is CASRATGPTKRYTF.

This clonotype showed up just a few times. The CDR3 here is CSASYEGRDTEAFF. The CDR3 DNA is TGCAGTGCTAGCTATGAGGGGCGGGACACTGAAGCTTTCTTT. The chain links TRBV20-1 to TRBJ1-1; D perhaps matches TRBD1 (5 bases). The CDR3 consists of 14 residues. CDR1 is DFQATT, CDR2 SNEGSKA, per germline (reference sequence). V was cut by 3 bases and J by 3 bases, with 14 bases left in between.

The V call is TRBV20-1, the J call TRBJ2-7; tentatively, D is TRBD1 or TRBD2 (6 bases each). The DNA end lines up better with TRBJ2-5; the J call may be wrong. This CDR3 has 15 amino acids. The germline V gene has CDR1 DFQATT and CDR2 SNEGSKA (reference sequence). CDR3 residues: CSASSPGAPSGTQYF. DNA for the CDR3: TGCAGTGCAAGCAGTCCGGGGGCTCCGTCTGGGACCCAGTACTTC.

As for this clonotype: Being one base from a much bigger clone, this may be a read error. The chain couples TRBV29-1 to TRBJ2-7; 13 bases are a match to TRBD2. CDR3 length: 17 amino acids. CDR1 and CDR2 (germline): SQVTM, ANQGSEA. V lost 7 bases, J lost 7 bases, and 19 bases stayed unmatched. The CDR3 bases are TGCAGCGGTAGAGGGACTAGCGGGATCTTCTCCTACAATGAGCAGTACTTC. Translation: CSGRGTSGIFSYNEQYF.

This chain joins TRBV4-2 and TRBJ2-1; TRBD2 aligns across 11 bases. Germline-derived CDR1 and CDR2 are LGHNA and YNFKEQ. The length of the CDR3 is 17 residues. V shed 1 base and J 8 bases; nucleotides not matched to a gene: 10. CDR3 region: CASSQVGASGGIHEQFF. The DNA of the CDR3 is TGTGCCAGCAGCCAAGTAGGGGCTAGCGGGGGGATTCATGAGCAGTTCTTC.

J is TRBJ1-2 and V is TRBV27; 8 bases fit TRBD1. The germline CDR1 and CDR2 sequences are MNHEY and SMNVEV (reference sequence). This CDR3 spans 16 amino acids. Losses at the gene ends were 6 bases for V and 2 bases for J; bases not matched to a gene: 11. The CDR3 DNA reads TGTGCCAGCAGCCCCGACAGGGGTCAATTAAACTATGGCTACACCTTC. This encodes CASSPDRGQLNYGYTF.

The chain employs TRBV4-1 and TRBJ2-1, with no clear D. V was trimmed by 0 bases and J by 6 bases, leaving 12 bases between them. Per the germline V gene, CDR1 is MGHRA and CDR2 is YSYEKL. The CDR3 extends over 15 amino acids. The CDR3 sequence: CASSQESPSLNEQFF. CDR3 nucleotide sequence: TGCGCCAGCAGCCAAGAAAGTCCAAGCCTCAATGAGCAGTTCTTC.

In this sample, this clonotype turned up a few times. This rearrangement joins TRBV7-9 to TRBJ2-1; possible D gene TRBD1, 5 bases. Deletions cut 1 base from V and 15 bases from J, with 13 bases between. The CDR3 runs to 12 residues. Germline V gives CDR1 SEHNR, CDR2 FQNEAQ (reference sequence). This CDR3 is CASSLEGDSMFF. The CDR3 DNA follows: TGTGCCAGCAGCTTAGAAGGGGATTCAATGTTCTTC.

The genes are TRBV10-3 and TRBJ1-6; D is ambiguous. This CDR3 is built from 14 residues. Trimming pared 7 bases from V and 5 bases from J, leaving 12 bases between. Germline CDR1 reads ENHRY; CDR2 reads SYGVKD. This CDR3 reads CAITVGRNNSPLHF. DNA of the CDR3: TGTGCCATCACCGTGGGCAGAAATAATTCACCCCTCCACTTT.

The chain couples TRBV5-1 to TRBJ2-5, with D uncertain. There are 13 residues in the CDR3. From germline, CDR1 is SGHRS and CDR2 YFSETQ. Trimming shortened V by 4 bases and J by 11 bases, and 18 bases separated the two germline ends. CDR3 nucleotides: TGCGCCAGCAGCCCGGACGCTTACAATGAGCAGTACTTC. Its translation is CASSPDAYNEQYF.

The rearrangement uses TRBV18 and TRBJ1-6; D is perhaps TRBD1 (5 bases). This CDR3 region has 16 residues. Germline CDR1 KGHSH, CDR2 LQKENI. Trimming removed 1 base from V and 5 bases from J, with 12 bases in between. The CDR3 DNA is TGTGCCAGCTCACCACGAAATCAGGGCGATAATTCACCCCTCCACTTT. Translating gives CASSPRNQGDNSPLHF.